In its sample, the clone carrying this T cell receptor beta chain was seen many times. As yet, its antigen is unknown. This sample was taken from a study of T cells in Graves' hyperthyroidism and ophthalmopathy. Regarding the study as a whole: The authors' 13 V-J model separated ophthalmopathy from stable hyperthyroidism. Expanded thyroid clonotypes (above 0.001) were mostly also found in blood.

It was RNA transcripts that yielded the amplified TCR beta CDR3 regions. First-round RT-PCR with HTBI primers amplified the TCR CDR3 region. TCRdb ran MiXCR on the multiplex PCR reads and lists one entry per CDR3 protein. The table has hundreds of thousands of distinct CDR3 sequences, about 15% seen once; the top ten hold 13%. This sequence was found in a man younger than 30 with Graves' ophthalmopathy. The sample was blood.

The DNA for the CDR3 is TGCAGTGCTAGTTCCCGTGATAACTATGGCTACACCTTC. Translated, it gives CSASSRDNYGYTF. J is TRBJ1-2 and V is TRBV20-1; no definite D call. V lost 3 bases and J lost 1, with 9 bases in between. CDR3 length: 13 amino acids. Germline CDR1 and CDR2: DFQATT and SNEGSKA (reference sequence).